The 15 T cell receptor beta chains listed next were all sequenced from one sample in a study of T and B cells in COVID-19 patients. BIOMED2 TRB-A/B primer pools were used in multiplex TRB PCR. TCRdb processed the multiplex PCR reads anew with MiXCR; each CDR3 protein has one entry. The table shows roughly 16,000 distinct CDR3 sequences, with around 30% occurring only once. Blood genomic DNA input for TRB amplification was about 250-550 ng. The specimen sequenced was blood. These receptor sequences come from a human donor who had recovered from COVID-19.

This clonotype is categorized as medium-sized. The rearrangement joins TRBV11-3 to TRBJ2-7; the D gene is possibly TRBD1 (6 bases). Looked up from germline, CDR1 is SGHNT and CDR2 is YENEEA. This CDR3 has 14 residues. V lost 3 bases to trimming and J lost 3 bases, with 12 bases between them. CDR3 amino acids: CASSFRQVGYEQYF. The DNA for the CDR3 is TGTGCCAGCAGCTTCAGACAGGTGGGCTACGAGCAGTACTTC.

By sample share, this clonotype is medium-sized. V and J are TRBV6-1 and TRBJ1-2; D not certain. Germline CDR1 MNHNS, CDR2 SASEGT. The CDR3 consists of 12 residues. Trimming took off 6 bases at V and 2 bases at J, with 7 bases between the two ends. CDR3 amino acids: CASRDRNYGYTF. CDR3 nucleotide sequence: TGTGCCAGCAGGGACCGAAACTATGGCTACACCTTC.

The V gene is TRBV20-1, the J gene TRBJ2-2, with a possible D match to TRBD2 (5 bases). Trimming left V 2 bases short and J 2 bases short, with 12 bases between. Germline assignment: CDR1 DFQATT and CDR2 SNEGSKA (reference sequence). CDR3 length: 15 residues. The CDR3 DNA reads TGCAGTGCTAGAATTTTAGCGACAAACACCGGGGAGCTGTTTTTT. Amino acids: CSARILATNTGELFF.

V usage is TRBV5-6 and J usage is TRBJ2-7, with D tentatively TRBD1 (6 bases). This CDR3 spans 15 amino acids. Trimming shortened V by 4 bases and J by 5 bases, and 19 bases separated the two germline ends. From germline, CDR1 is SGHDT and CDR2 YYEEEE. In DNA, the CDR3 is TGTGCCAGCAGCGCCCTTTCCGGGACACCCAACGAGCAGTACTTC. Its translation is CASSALSGTPNEQYF.

This clonotype was observed a handful of times. J is TRBJ2-2 and V is TRBV12-3 or TRBV12-4; a possible D gene is TRBD2 (5 bases). V lost 2 bases and J 0 bases, leaving 10 bases between the germline ends. The CDR3 spans 16 residues. The CDR3 is CASSLQAGPNTGELFF. CDR3 bases: TGTGCCAGCAGTTTACAGGCGGGTCCGAACACCGGGGAGCTGTTTTTT.

This chain joins TRBV27 and TRBJ1-5, with 9 bases matching TRBD1. V trimming: 2 bases; J trimming: 4 bases; junction bases outside the gene matches: 3. Germline V gene data show CDR1 as MNHEY and CDR2 as SMNVEV (reference sequence). This CDR3 has 15 residues. CDR3 protein: CASSLAQGANQPQHF. CDR3 nucleotides: TGTGCCAGCAGTTTAGCACAGGGGGCAAATCAGCCCCAGCATTTT.

The rearrangement joins TRBV5-4 to TRBJ2-7, with D perhaps given as TRBD1 or TRBD2 (6 bases each). Trimming removed 5 bases at V and 5 bases at J, with 17 bases between. This CDR3 is built from 14 residues. Germline lookup yields CDR1 SGHNT and CDR2 YYREEE (reference sequence). The CDR3 nucleotides are TGTGCCAGCAGTCCACGCGGGACAACGAACGAGCAGTACTTC. Encoded protein: CASSPRGTTNEQYF. The full variable domain, in which reference TRBV5-4 and TRBJ2-7 provide the parts outside the CDR3, is ETGVTQSPTHLIKTRGQQVTLRCSSQSGHNTVSWYQQALGQGPQFIFQYYREEENGRGNFPPRFSGLQFPNYSSELNVNALELDDSALYLCASSPRGTTNEQYFGPGTRLTVT.

By share, this clonotype ranks as medium-sized. The rearrangement links TRBV30 to TRBJ2-3, with D perhaps matching TRBD1 (6 bases). In germline, CDR1 is GTSNPN, CDR2 SVGIG (reference sequence). The V and J ends lost 7 bases and 4 bases respectively, with 15 bases between them. The CDR3 consists of 13 residues. CDR3 amino acids: CASDLSGADTQYF. CDR3 in DNA: TGTGCCTCGGACCTCTCAGGGGCAGATACGCAGTATTTT.

In this sample, this clonotype turned up once. A much larger clone sits a single nucleotide away, making a read error possible. The genes are TRBV30 and TRBJ2-5; the D gene is possibly TRBD2 (5 bases). Looked up from germline, CDR1 is GTSNPN and CDR2 is SVGIG (reference sequence). The CDR3 is made up of 16 amino acids. Trimming cost V 2 bases and J 5 bases, with 21 bases left between them. The CDR3 sequence: CAWSLGLPGSGETQYF. DNA of the CDR3: TGTGCCTGGAGTTTAGGCCTACCGGGGTCGGGGGAGACCCAGTACTTC.

This chain connects TRBV18 to TRBJ2-7, with unresolved D. V dropped 2 bases and J dropped 4 bases, with 15 bases sitting between them. The CDR3 extends over 15 amino acids. Germline-derived CDR1 and CDR2 are KGHSH and LQKENI. The CDR3 is CASSPRSLGNYEQYF. The CDR3 nucleotides read TGTGCCAGCTCACCAAGAAGTCTGGGAAATTACGAGCAGTACTTC.

This clonotype is medium-sized within its sample. J is TRBJ2-5 and V is TRBV19; 11 positions agree with TRBD2. V was pared by 4 bases and J by 1 base, with 2 bases of the junction left unmatched. The CDR3 covers 15 residues. The germline CDR1 and CDR2 sequences are LNHDA and SQIVND (reference sequence). The CDR3 reads CASSTGTSGQETQYF. The CDR3 nucleotides read TGTGCCAGTAGTACTGGGACTAGCGGCCAAGAGACCCAGTACTTC.

This clonotype has just one count. The V call is TRBV11-2, the J call TRBJ2-7, with TRBD1 identical over 10 bases. J was trimmed by 0 bases and V by 5 bases; bases with no gene match: 7. CDR3 length: 16 residues. Germline values: CDR1 SGHAT, CDR2 FQNNGV. CDR3: CASSPGDRGGSYEQYF. DNA of the CDR3: TGTGCCAGCAGCCCTGGGGACAGGGGCGGCTCCTACGAGCAGTACTTC.

This clonotype came up many times. The gene calls are TRBV6-1 and TRBJ2-7; D is undetermined. The CDR3 contains 14 residues. Trimming shortened V by 4 bases and J by 3 bases, and 13 bases separated the two germline ends. The V gene's germline CDR1 is MNHNS and CDR2 SASEGT. CDR3 residues: CASSGVNLRYEQYF. For the CDR3, the DNA is TGTGCCAGCAGTGGAGTTAACTTACGCTACGAGCAGTACTTC.

In this sample, this clonotype is medium-sized. This chain uses TRBV29-1 with TRBJ1-2, with unresolved D. Trimming removed 7 bases at V and 0 bases at J, with 15 bases between. The CDR3 is made up of 14 amino acids. Per germline, CDR1 SQVTM and CDR2 ANQGSEA. CDR3 loop: CSDLDGISNYGYTF. As DNA, the CDR3 is TGCAGCGATTTGGACGGAATCTCTAACTATGGCTACACCTTC.

This sequence joins TRBV30 and TRBJ1-2, with unresolved D. V gave up 3 bases and J gave up 2 bases, with 16 bases separating them. Germline V lookup: CDR1 GTSNPN, CDR2 SVGIG (reference sequence). The CDR3 extends over 15 amino acids. DNA for the CDR3: TGTGCCTGGAGGGGCACCTACAAGGAAAACTATGGCTACACCTTC. It encodes CAWRGTYKENYGYTF.